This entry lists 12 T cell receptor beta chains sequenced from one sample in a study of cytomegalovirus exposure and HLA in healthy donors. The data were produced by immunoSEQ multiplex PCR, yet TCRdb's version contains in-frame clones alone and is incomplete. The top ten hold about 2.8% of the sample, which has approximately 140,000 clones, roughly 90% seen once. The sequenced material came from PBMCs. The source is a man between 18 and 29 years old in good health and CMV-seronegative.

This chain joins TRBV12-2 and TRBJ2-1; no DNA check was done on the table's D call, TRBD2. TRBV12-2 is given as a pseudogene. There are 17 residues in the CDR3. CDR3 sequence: CASRPGGTSGIDNEQFF. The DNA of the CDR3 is TGTGCAAGTCGCCCGGGAGGGACTAGCGGGATCGACAATGAGCAGTTCTTC.

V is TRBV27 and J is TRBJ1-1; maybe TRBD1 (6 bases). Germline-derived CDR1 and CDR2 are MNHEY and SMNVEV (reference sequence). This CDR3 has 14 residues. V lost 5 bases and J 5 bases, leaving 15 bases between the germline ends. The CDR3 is CASSILGGRTEAFF. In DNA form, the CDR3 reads TGTGCCAGCAGTATACTCGGGGGGCGAACTGAAGCTTTCTTT.

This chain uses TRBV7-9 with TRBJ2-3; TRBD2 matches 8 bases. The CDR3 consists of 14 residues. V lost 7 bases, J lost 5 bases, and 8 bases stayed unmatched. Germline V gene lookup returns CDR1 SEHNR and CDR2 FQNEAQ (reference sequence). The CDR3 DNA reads TGTGCCAGCACCTCGGGGGGGCCGGGAGATACGCAGTATTTT. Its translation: CASTSGGPGDTQYF.

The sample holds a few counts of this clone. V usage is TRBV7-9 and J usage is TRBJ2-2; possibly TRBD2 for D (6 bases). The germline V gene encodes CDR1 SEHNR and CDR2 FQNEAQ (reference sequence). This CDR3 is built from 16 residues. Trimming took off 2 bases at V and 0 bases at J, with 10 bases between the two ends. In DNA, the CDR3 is TGTGCCAGCAGCTTACTAGCGACTACGAACACCGGGGAGCTGTTTTTT. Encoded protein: CASSLLATTNTGELFF.

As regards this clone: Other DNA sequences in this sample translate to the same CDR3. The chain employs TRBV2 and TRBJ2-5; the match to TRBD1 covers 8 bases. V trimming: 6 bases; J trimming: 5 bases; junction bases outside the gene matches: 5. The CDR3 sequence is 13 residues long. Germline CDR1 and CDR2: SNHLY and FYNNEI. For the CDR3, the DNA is TGTGCCAGCAGCCAGGACAGGGAGGAGACCCAGTACTTC. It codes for CASSQDREETQYF.

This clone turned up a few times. The CDR3 spells CASGNSGANVLTF. In DNA form, the CDR3 reads TGTGCCAGTGGCAACTCTGGGGCCAACGTCCTGACTTTC. The chain joins TRBV6-4 to TRBJ2-6; D gene uncertain. Germline V gene sequence: CDR1 MRHNA, CDR2 SNTAGT. CDR3 length: 13 residues. Trimming removed 9 bases at V and 0 bases at J, with 6 bases between.

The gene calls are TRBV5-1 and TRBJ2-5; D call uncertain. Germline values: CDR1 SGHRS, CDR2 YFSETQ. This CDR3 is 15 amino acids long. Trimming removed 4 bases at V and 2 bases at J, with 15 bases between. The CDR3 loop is CASSQAAPEQETQYF. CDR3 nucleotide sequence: TGCGCCAGCAGCCAGGCCGCCCCAGAGCAAGAGACCCAGTACTTC.

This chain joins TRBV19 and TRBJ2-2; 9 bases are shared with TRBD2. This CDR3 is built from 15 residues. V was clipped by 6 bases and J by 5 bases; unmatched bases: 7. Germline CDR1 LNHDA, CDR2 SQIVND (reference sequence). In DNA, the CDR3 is TGTGCCAGTAGACTGGCGGGGGGGCAAACCGGGGAGCTGTTTTTT. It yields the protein CASRLAGGQTGELFF.

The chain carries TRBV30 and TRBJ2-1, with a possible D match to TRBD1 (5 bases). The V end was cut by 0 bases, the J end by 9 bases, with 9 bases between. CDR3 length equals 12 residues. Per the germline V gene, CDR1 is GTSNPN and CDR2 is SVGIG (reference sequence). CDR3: CAWSVQAPEQFF. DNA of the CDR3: TGTGCCTGGAGTGTACAGGCTCCTGAGCAGTTCTTC.

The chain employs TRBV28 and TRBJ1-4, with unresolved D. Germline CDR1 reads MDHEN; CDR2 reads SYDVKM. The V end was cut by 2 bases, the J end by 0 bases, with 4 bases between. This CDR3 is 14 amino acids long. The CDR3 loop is CASSLTATNEKLFF. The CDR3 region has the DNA TGTGCCAGCAGTTTAACGGCAACTAATGAAAAACTGTTTTTT.

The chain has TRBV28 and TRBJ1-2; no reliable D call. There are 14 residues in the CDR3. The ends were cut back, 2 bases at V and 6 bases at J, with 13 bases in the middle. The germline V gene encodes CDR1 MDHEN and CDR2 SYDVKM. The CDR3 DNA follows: TGTGCCAGCAGTTTAATCGGCAGTCGGGATGGCTACACCTTC. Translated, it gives CASSLIGSRDGYTF.

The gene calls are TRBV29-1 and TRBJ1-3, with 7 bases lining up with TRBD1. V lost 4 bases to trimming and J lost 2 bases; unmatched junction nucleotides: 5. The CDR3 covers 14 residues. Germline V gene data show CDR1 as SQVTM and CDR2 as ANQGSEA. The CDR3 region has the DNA TGCAGCGTTGTCGGGACAGCCACTGGAAACACCATATATTTT. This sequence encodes CSVVGTATGNTIYF.